The clone carrying this TCR beta chain was seen a few times. What it binds is unknown. Germline lookup yields CDR1 SGDLS and CDR2 YYNGEE. The CDR3 has 13 residues. The V end was cut by 0 bases, the J end by 4 bases, with 4 bases between. The data originate from a study of T-cell memory formation after mild COVID-19. Study details: TCR clusters showed largely donor specificity. General study findings and limits: What remained unconfirmed was the SARS-CoV-2 specificity of second-wave clones peaking on day 37. Later expanders leaned toward CD4+, whereas clones contracting from day 15 to 85 were balanced CD4/CD8.

TCRdb independently ran MiXCR on the 5' RACE reads; one entry per CDR3 protein. This repertoire shows hundreds of thousands of distinct CDR3 sequences, about an eighth found once; its top ten account for 20% to 25%. The source material was PBMCs or a T cell subset sorted from them (not recorded which). The receptor was isolated from a man aged 18 to 35 who had mild COVID-19 (a few samples of this study predate the infection). Cell type and time point are not known. The rearrangement uses TRBV9 and TRBJ2-2; no firm D call. CDR3 loop: CASSVGVTGELFF. The CDR3 nucleotides are TGTGCCAGCAGCGTAGGGGTCACCGGGGAGCTGTTTTTT.